This entry features one T cell receptor (beta chain) sequence. The V gene's germline CDR1 is ENHRY and CDR2 SYGVKD. The CDR3 has 15 amino acids. The V and J ends lost 6 bases and 0 bases respectively, with 12 bases between them. Original methodology: Using reference gene primer amplification, nucleated cell counts were estimated. Profiling relied on immunoSEQ multiplex PCR, and the TCRdb table lists in-frame clones only, not all of them. For V, J and clone size, that table is used; D and trimming come from the DNA. The sample records about 160,000 clones, approximately 81% being singletons. The data are from a study of blood T cell repertoires in COVID-19. Study-wide background: COVID-19 samples from acute and convalescent phases originated in the United States, Italy and Spain. PBMCs, B-cell-depleted T cells, or T cells provided the cDNA or gDNA that made up the material.

V gene TRBV10-3 combines with J gene TRBJ1-3, with D possibly being TRBD1 (6 bases). The clonotype originates from a woman older than 75 with active or convalescent COVID-19. The sequencing input was peripheral blood. The CDR3 nucleotides are TGTGCCATCAGCGATAACAGGGCCTCTGGAAACACCATATATTTT. Translation gives CAISDNRASGNTIYF.